The following is a T cell receptor (beta chain) sequence with its context. There is no known antigen for this receptor. Base qualities are missing; no much larger clone stands one base away. This sample was included in a study of blood T cell repertoires in COVID-19 (dated by TCRdb to about 2020). Regarding the complete study: Samples from collaborators originated in the United States, Italy and Spain and spanned both the acute and convalescent phases of COVID-19. The prospective study material was composed of cDNA or gDNA derived from T cells, B-cell-depleted T cells, or PBMCs. The dataset comprised deeply sampled blood TCRbeta repertoires from subjects exposed to, actively infected with, or recovered from COVID-19. The repertoires were made available in a free public database intended to serve as a resource for research on the immune response to SARS-CoV-2. The samples were drawn from two sources: the first 160 participants of the ongoing ImmuneRACE study, and 1,200 or so subjects contributed by 6 global collaborators. Sample metadata almost always included a de-identified subject ID, COVID-19 status, age in years and sex. Where HLA class I and class II types were available, the types were taken from metadata supplied by the sample provider, not from assay-based typing. Study-wide findings and limitations: The amount of clinical and demographic metadata varied by source and participant and was provided uncurated.

TCRbeta CDR3 regions were amplified from genomic DNA by means of the immunoSEQ Assay, a bias-controlled multiplex PCR. The original pipeline was this. Nucleated cell counts per sample were estimated from amplification of reference gene primers within the assay. To quantify the absolute abundance of each unique TCRbeta CDR3 rearrangement, sequence reads were collapsed and filtered. For each sample, productive Simpson clonality was calculated by taking the square root of Simpson's diversity index across productive rearrangements. TCRdb stores this immuneACCESS table with in-frame sequences only. Part of the clones is absent; in the studies checked, under half of the shortfall reflects unresolved V genes, and no reason is known for the rest. The DNA gave D and trimming, while V, J and clone size come from that table. Across this sample there are 200,000 to 250,000 clones, with more than 80% seen only once. 7.5% to 9% of the sample comes from the top ten.

In Seattle, one collaborating source enrolled patients while the infection was active and tracked those patients longitudinally over the course of disease. The collaborating institutions used their own protocols to collect whole blood in K2EDTA tubes. Collaborator samples were shipped for TCRbeta analysis as frozen whole blood, isolated PBMCs, or DNA extracted from either sample type. The CDR3, from cysteine to phenylalanine, totals 13 residues. Left in the record is the CDR3 DNA by itself, 39 bases read in frame from the first base. Trimming takes 7 bases from V and 3 bases from J, and the germline ends sit 11 bases apart. CDR1 and CDR2 are drawn from the germline V gene: MGHDK, SYGVNS.

The source material was peripheral blood. The TCR was taken from a woman of 80 years or more with COVID-19, enrolled during active disease. The chain employs TRBV25-1 and TRBJ2-3; a confident D gene designation cannot be given. DNA sequence: TGTGCCAGCAAAACGGGTGGGACAGATACGCAGTATTTT. It codes for CASKTGGTDTQYF.